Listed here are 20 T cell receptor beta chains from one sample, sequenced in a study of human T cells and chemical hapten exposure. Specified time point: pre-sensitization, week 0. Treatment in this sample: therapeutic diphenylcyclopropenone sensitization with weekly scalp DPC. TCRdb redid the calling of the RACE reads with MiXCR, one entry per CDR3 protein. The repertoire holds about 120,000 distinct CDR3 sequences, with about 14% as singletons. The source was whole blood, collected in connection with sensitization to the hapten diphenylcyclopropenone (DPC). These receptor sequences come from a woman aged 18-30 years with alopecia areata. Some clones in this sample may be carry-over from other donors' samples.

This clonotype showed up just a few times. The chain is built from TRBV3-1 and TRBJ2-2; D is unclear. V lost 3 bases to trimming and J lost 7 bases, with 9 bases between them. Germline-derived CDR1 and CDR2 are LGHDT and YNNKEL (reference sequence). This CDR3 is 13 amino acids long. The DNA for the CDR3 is TGTGCCAGCAGCCACAACTCGGGCGGGGAGCTGTTTTTT. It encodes CASSHNSGGELFF.

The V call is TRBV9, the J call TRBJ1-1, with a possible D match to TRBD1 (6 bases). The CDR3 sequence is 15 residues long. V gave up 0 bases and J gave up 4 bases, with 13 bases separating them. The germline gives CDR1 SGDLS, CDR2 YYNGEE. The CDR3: CASSVAGAGGTEAFF. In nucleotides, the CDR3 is TGTGCCAGCAGCGTAGCGGGGGCTGGGGGCACTGAAGCTTTCTTT.

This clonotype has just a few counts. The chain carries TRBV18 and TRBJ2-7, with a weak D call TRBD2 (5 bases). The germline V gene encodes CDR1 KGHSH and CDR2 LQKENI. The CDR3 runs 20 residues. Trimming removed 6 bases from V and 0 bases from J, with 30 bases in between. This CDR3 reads CASSRYLWVPGLRSSYEQYF. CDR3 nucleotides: TGTGCCAGCTCTCGTTACCTGTGGGTCCCTGGACTCAGGAGCTCCTACGAGCAGTACTTC. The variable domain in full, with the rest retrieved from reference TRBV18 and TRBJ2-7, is NAGVMQNPRHLVRRRGQEARLRCSPMKGHSHVYWYRQLPEEGLKFMVYLQKENIIDESGMPKERFSAEFPKEGPSILRIQQVVRGDSAAYFCASSRYLWVPGLRSSYEQYFGPGTRLTVT.

The CDR3, as DNA: TGTGCCAGCAGCGTGACAGGGAGCAATCAGCCCCAGCATTTT. It specifies CASSVTGSNQPQHF. The chain is built from TRBV6-2 or TRBV6-3 and TRBJ1-5; 7 bases agree with TRBD1. The germline CDR1 and CDR2 sequences are MNHEY and SVGEGT. The J segment lost 1 base and the V segment lost 6 bases, leaving 3 bases of the junction unmatched. This CDR3 has 14 amino acids.

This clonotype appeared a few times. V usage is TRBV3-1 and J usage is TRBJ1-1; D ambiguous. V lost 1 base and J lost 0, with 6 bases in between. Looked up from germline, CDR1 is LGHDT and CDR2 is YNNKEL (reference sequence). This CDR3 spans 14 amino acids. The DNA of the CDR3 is TGTGCCAGCAGCCAAGGGGGAATGAACACTGAAGCTTTCTTT. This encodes CASSQGGMNTEAFF.

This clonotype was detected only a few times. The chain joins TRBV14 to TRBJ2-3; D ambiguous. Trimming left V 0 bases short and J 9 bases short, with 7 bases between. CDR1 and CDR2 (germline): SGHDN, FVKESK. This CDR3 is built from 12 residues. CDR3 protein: CASSQDLGTQYF. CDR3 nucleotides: TGTGCCAGCAGCCAAGATCTCGGCACGCAGTATTTT.

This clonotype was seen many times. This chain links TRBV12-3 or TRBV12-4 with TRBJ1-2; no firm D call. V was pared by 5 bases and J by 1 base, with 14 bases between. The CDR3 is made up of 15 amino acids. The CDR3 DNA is TGTGCCAGCAGTAGGGATGCAAGAAATAACTATGGCTACACCTTC. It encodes CASSRDARNNYGYTF.

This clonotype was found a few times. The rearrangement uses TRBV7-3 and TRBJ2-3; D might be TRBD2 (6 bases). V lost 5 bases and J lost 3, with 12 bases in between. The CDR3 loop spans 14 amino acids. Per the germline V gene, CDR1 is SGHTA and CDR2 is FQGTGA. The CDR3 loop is CASSRDSHTDTQYF. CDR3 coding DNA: TGTGCCAGCAGCCGGGACTCACATACAGATACGCAGTATTTT.

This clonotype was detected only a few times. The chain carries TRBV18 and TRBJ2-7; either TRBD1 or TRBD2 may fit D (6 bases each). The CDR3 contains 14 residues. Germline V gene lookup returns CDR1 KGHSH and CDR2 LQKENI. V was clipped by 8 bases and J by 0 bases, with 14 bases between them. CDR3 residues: CASRQGGSSYEQYF. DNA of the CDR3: TGTGCCAGCCGTCAAGGGGGGAGCTCCTACGAGCAGTACTTC.

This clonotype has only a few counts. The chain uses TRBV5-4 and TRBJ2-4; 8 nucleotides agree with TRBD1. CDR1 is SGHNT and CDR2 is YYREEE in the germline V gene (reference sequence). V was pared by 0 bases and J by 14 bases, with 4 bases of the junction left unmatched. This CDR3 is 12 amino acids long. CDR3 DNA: TGTGCCAGCAGCTTGGGGGACAGGAAGAAGTACTTC. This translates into CASSLGDRKKYF.

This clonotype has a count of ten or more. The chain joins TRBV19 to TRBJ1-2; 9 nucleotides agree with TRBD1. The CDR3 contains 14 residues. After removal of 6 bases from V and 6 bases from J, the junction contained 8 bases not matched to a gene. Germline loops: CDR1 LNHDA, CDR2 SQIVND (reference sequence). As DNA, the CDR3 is TGTGCCAGTAGCGAAACAGGGGGCGCGAATGGCTACACCTTC. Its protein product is CASSETGGANGYTF.

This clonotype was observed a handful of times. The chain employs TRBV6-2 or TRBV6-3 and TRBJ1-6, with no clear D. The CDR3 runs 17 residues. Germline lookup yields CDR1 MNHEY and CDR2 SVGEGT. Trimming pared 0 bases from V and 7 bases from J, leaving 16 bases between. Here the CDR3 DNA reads TGTGCCAGCAGTTACTCTTATCTCTCCACGGGGAATTCACCCCTCCACTTT. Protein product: CASSYSYLSTGNSPLHF.

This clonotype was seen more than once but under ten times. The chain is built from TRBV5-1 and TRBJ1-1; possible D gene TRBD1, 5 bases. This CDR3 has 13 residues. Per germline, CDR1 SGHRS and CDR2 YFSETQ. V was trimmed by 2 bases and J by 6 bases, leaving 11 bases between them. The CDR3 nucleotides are TGCGCCAGCAGCTTTGGGGGGAGCGCTGAAGCTTTCTTT. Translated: CASSFGGSAEAFF.

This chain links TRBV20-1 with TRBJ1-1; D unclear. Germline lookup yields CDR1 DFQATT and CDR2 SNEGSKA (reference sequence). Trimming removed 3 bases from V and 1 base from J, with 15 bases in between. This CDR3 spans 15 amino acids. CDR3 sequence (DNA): TGCAGTGCTAGCCCCGGGCGGGTGGGGAACACTGAAGCTTTCTTT. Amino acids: CSASPGRVGNTEAFF.

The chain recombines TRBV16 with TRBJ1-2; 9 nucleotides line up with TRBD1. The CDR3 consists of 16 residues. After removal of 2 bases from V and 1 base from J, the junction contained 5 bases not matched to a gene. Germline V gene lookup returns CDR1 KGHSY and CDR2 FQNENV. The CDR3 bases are TGTGCCAGCAGCCAACCCGGACAGGGGAATAACTATGGCTACACCTTC. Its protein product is CASSQPGQGNNYGYTF.

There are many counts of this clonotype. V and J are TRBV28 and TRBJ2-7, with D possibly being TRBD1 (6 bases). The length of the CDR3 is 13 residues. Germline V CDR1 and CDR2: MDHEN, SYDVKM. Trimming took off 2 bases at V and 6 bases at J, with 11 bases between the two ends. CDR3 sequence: CASSLTGLSEQYF. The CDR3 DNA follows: TGTGCCAGCAGTTTAACAGGGTTGAGCGAGCAGTACTTC.

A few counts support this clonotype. The CDR3 loop is CASSYSIARGDPITAELFF. CDR3 DNA sequence: TGTGCCAGCAGTTACTCGATTGCTAGGGGTGATCCCATAACGGCCGAGCTGTTTTTT. The chain uses TRBV6-5 and TRBJ2-2, with D possibly being TRBD1 (5 bases). The CDR3 contains 19 residues. Between the trimmed V and J ends, which lost 0 bases and 11 bases, there was a span of 28 bases. CDR1 is MNHEY, CDR2 SVGAGI, per germline.

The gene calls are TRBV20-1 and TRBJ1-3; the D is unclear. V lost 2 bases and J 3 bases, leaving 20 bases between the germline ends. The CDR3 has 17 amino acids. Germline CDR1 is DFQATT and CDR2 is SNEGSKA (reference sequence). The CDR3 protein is CSARSFLTGSIGNTIYF. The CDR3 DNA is TGCAGTGCTAGATCCTTTTTGACTGGGAGTATTGGAAACACCATATATTTT.

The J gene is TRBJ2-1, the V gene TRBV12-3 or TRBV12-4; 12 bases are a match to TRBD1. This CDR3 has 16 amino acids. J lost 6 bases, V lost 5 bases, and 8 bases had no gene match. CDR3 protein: CASSPLGQGAVNEQFF. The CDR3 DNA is TGTGCCAGCAGTCCCCTGGGACAGGGGGCGGTCAATGAGCAGTTCTTC.

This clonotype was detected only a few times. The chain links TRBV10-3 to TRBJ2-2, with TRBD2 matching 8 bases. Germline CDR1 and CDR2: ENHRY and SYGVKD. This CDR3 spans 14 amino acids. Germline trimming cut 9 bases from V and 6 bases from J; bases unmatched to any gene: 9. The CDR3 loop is CAIGAGLVSGELFF. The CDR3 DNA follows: TGTGCCATTGGGGCGGGACTAGTTTCCGGGGAGCTGTTTTTT.